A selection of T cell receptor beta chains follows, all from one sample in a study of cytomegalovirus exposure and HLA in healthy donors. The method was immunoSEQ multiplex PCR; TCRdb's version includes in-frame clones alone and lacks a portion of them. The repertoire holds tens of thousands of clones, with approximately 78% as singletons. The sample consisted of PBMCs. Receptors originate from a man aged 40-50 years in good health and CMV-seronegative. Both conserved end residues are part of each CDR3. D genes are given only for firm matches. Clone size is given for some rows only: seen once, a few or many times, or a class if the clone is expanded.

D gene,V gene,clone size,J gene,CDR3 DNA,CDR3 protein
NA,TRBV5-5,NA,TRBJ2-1,TGTGCCAGTTGGAGTAGCGGTGCGACTCTCAATGAGCAGTTCTTC,CASWSSGATLNEQFF
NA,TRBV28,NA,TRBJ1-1,TGTGCCAGCAGTCCTTACCGACAGGCGCCTGAAGCTTTCTTT,CASSPYRQAPEAFF
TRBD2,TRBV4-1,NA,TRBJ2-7,TGCGCCAGCAGCCAATTAGCGGGTGTTCCCTACGAGCAGTACTTC,CASSQLAGVPYEQYF
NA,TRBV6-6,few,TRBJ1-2,TGTGCCAGCAGTCCTCTCCGTGGCTACACCTTC,CASSPLRGYTF
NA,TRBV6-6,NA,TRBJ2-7,TGTGCCAGCAGTTACGGCGGGGTGATATACGAGCAGTACTTC,CASSYGGVIYEQYF
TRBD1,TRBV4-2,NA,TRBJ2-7,TGTGCCAGCAGCCAAGAGGACAGGGGGCTAGTGTACGAGCAGTACTTC,CASSQEDRGLVYEQYF
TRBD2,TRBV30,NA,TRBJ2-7,TGTGCCTGGAGTACAAGCGGGGAGTTCCACGAGCAGTACTTC,CAWSTSGEFHEQYF
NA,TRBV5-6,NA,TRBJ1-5,TGTGCCAGCAGCTTCGGGGAGGGCCAGCCCCAGCATTTT,CASSFGEGQPQHF
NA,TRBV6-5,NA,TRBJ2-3,TGTGCCAGCAGTTACGGGCGGACTGCCACAGATACGCAGTATTTT,CASSYGRTATDTQYF
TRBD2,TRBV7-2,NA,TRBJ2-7,TGTGCCAGCAGCACAACTAGCGGGAGCTACGAGCAGTACTTC,CASSTTSGSYEQYF
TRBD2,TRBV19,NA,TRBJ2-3,TGTGCCAGTAGTAAAACACTAGCGCGGACAGATACGCAGTATTTT,CASSKTLARTDTQYF
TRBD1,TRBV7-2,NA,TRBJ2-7,TGTGCCAGCAGCTTAGGTTGGGGACAGCAAGGGGAGCAGTACTTC,CASSLGWGQQGEQYF
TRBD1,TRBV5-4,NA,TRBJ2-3,TGTGCCAGCAGCAAACAGGGGGATACGCAGTATTTT,CASSKQGDTQYF
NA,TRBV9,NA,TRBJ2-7,TGTGCCAGCAGCGAGACAGGCCTCGCCTACGAGCAGTACTTC,CASSETGLAYEQYF
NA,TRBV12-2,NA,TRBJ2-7,TGTGCAAGTCGCTTAGCGCGAGTTACTAGCGGCTCCTACGAGCAGTACTTC,CASRLARVTSGSYEQYF
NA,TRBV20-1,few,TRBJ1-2,TGCAGTGCTAGGCTACAGAAAGGATACACCTTC,CSARLQKGYTF
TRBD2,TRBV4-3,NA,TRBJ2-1,TGCGCCAGCAGCCAAGAGGGACTAGCGGGAGCGGGTAATGAGCAGTTCTTC,CASSQEGLAGAGNEQFF
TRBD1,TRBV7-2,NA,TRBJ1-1,TGTGCCAGCAGCCAAGAGGGGGCTTTGGGCACTGAAGCTTTCTTT,CASSQEGALGTEAFF
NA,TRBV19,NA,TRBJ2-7,TGTGCCAGTCAACAGGGTTACGAGCAGTACTTC,CASQQGYEQYF
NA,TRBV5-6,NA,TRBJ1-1,TGTGCCAGCAGCTTGGGGCCACATATCAAGAACACTGAAGCTTTCTTT,CASSLGPHIKNTEAFF
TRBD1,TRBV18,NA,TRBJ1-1,TGTGCCAGCTCACTGGGACAGGGTTATACTGAAGCTTTCTTT,CASSLGQGYTEAFF
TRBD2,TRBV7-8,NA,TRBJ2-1,TGTGCCAGCAGCCCGTTTGGAAGCGGGAGCTCCTACAATGAGCAGTTCTTC,CASSPFGSGSSYNEQFF
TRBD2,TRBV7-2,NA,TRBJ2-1,TGTGCCAGCAGCTTAGACAGAGCGGGAGTAGGGAATGAGCAGTTCTTC,CASSLDRAGVGNEQFF
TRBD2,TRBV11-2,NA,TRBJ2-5,TGTGCCAGCAGCTTTCTTGTAGGCGGGAGTGGAAAGACCCAGTACTTC,CASSFLVGGSGKTQYF
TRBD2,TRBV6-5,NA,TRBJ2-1,TGTGCCAGCAAAGGGACTATCCTCTACAATGAGCAGTTCTTC,CASKGTILYNEQFF
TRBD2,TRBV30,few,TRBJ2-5,TGTGCCTGGAGTCGGGAGGGGAAAGAGACCCAGTACTTC,CAWSREGKETQYF
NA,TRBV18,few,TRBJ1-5,TGTGCCAGCTCACCCCTGGCAGGGTCAAATCAGCCCCAGCATTTT,CASSPLAGSNQPQHF
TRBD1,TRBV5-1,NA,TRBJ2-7,TGCGCCAGCAGCGGAGGACAGGGAGCCTACGAGCAGTACTTC,CASSGGQGAYEQYF
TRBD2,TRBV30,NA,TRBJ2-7,TGTGCCTGGGGTCAAAGCGGGATTGGCTACGAGCAGTACTTC,CAWGQSGIGYEQYF
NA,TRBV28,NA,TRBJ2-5,TGTGCCACCCCCCTTCGAGGCCATATCCAAGAGACCCAGTACTTC,CATPLRGHIQETQYF
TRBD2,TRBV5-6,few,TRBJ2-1,TGTGCCAGCAGCTTAGGCGGGAGAATTTCCTACAATGAGCAGTTCTTC,CASSLGGRISYNEQFF
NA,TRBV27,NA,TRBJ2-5,TGTGCCAGCAGTACAGGGTACCGGCAAGAGACCCAGTACTTC,CASSTGYRQETQYF
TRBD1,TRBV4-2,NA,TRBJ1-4,TGTGCCAGCAGCCAAGACGCGCGCGTGGGACAGGGTGAAAAACTGTTTTTT,CASSQDARVGQGEKLFF